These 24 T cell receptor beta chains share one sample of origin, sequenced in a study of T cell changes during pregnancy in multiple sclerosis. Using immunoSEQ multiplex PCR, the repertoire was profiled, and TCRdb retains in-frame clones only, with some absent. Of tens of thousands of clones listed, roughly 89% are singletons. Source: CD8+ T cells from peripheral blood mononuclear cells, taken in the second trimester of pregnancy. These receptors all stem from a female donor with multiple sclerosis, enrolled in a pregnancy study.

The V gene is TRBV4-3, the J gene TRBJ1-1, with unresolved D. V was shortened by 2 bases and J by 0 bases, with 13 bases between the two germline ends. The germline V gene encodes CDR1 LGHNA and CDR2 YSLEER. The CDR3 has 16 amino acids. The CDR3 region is CASSQSKLRMNTEAFF. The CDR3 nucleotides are TGCGCCAGCAGCCAATCAAAACTGCGTATGAACACTGAAGCTTTCTTT.

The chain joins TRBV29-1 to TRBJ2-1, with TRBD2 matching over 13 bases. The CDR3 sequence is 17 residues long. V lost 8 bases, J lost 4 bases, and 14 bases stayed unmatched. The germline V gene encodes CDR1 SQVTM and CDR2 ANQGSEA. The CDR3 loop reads CSLSGTSGTTPYNEQFF. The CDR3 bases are TGCAGCCTCTCGGGGACTAGCGGGACCACCCCTTACAATGAGCAGTTCTTC.

In DNA, the CDR3 is TGTGCCAGCAGCCTAGGGGCTGCCACTGAAGCTTTCTTT. The encoded protein is CASSLGAATEAFF. The V and J genes are TRBV11-2 and TRBJ1-1, with a tentative D call TRBD1 (5 bases). Germline values: CDR1 SGHAT, CDR2 FQNNGV. CDR3 size: 13 residues. V was clipped by 5 bases and J by 4 bases, with 11 bases between them.

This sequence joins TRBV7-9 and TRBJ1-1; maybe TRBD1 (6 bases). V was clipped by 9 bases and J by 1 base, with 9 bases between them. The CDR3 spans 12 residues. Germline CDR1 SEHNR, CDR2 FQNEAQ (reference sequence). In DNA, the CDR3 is TGTGCCAGTTACAGGGAGAACACTGAAGCTTTCTTT. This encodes CASYRENTEAFF.

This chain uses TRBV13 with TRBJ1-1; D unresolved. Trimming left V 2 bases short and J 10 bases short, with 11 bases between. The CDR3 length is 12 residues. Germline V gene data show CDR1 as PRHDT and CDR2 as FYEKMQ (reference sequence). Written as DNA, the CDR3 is TGTGCCAGCAGCTTAATGGGCAGCGGAGCTTTCTTT. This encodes CASSLMGSGAFF. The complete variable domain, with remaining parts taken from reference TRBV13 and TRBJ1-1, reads AAGVIQSPRHLIKEKRETATLKCYPIPRHDTVYWYQQGPGQDPQFLISFYEKMQSDKGSIPDRFSAQQFSDYHSELNMSSLELGDSALYFCASSLMGSGAFFGQGTRLTVV.

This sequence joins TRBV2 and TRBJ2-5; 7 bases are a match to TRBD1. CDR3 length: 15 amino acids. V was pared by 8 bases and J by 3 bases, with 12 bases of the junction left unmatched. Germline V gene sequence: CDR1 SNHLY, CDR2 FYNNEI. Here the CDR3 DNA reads TGTGCCAGCGAGGGGCCCGACAGGGCCGAAGAGACCCAGTACTTC. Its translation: CASEGPDRAEETQYF. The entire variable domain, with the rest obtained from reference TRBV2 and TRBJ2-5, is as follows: EPEVTQTPSHQVTQMGQEVILRCVPISNHLYFYWYRQILGQKVEFLVSFYNNEISEKSEIFDDQFSVERPDGSNFTLKIRSTKLEDSAMYFCASEGPDRAEETQYFGPGTRLLVL.

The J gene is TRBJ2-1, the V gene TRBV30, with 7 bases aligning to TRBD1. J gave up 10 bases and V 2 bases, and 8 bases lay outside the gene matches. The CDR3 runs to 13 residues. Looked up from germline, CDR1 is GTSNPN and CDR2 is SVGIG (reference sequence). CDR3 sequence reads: CAWSTGVGTEQFF. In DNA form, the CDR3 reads TGTGCCTGGAGTACAGGGGTAGGCACGGAGCAGTTCTTC.

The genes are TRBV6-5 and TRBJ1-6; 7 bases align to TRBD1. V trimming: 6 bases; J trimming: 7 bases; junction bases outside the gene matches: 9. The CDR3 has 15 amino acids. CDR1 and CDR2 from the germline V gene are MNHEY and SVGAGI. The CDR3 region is CASRPMGQPNSPLHF. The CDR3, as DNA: TGTGCCAGCAGGCCGATGGGACAGCCCAATTCACCCCTCCACTTT.

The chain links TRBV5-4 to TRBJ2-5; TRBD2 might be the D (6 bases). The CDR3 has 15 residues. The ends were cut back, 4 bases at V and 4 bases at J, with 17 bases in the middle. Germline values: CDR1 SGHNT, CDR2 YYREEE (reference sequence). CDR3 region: CASSGNLGGSETQYF. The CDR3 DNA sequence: TGTGCCAGCAGCGGTAATCTGGGGGGTTCAGAGACCCAGTACTTC.

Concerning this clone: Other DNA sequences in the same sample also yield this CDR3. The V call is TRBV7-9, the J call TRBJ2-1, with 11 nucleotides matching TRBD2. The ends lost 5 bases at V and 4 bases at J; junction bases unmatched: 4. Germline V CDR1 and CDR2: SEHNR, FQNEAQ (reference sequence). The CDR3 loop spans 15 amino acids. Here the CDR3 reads CASSPGTSGYNEQFF. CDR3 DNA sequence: TGTGCCAGCAGCCCCGGGACTAGCGGATACAATGAGCAGTTCTTC. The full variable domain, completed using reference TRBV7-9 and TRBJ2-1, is DTGVSQNPRHKITKRGQNVTFRCDPISEHNRLYWYRQTLGQGPEFLTYFQNEAQLEKSRLLSDRFSAERPKGSFSTLEIQRTEQGDSAMYLCASSPGTSGYNEQFFGPGTRLTVL.

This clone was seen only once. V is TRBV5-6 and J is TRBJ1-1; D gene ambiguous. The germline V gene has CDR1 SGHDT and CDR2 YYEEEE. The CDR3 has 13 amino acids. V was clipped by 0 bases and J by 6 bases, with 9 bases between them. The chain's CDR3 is CASSLAGVSEAFF. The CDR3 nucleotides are TGTGCCAGCAGCTTGGCGGGTGTCTCTGAAGCTTTCTTT.

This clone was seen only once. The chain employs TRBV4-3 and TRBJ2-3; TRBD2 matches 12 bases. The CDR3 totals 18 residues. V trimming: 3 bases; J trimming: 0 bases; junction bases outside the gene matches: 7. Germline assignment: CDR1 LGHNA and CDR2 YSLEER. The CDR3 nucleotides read TGCGCCAGCAGCCAGCAATGGCTAGCGGGGGGGAGCACAGATACGCAGTATTTT. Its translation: CASSQQWLAGGSTDTQYF.

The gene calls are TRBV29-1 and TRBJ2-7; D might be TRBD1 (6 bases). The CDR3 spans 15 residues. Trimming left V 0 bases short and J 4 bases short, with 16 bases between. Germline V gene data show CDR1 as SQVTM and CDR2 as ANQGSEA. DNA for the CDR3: TGCAGCGTTGAAGATCCCCGGGACACCTCATACGAGCAGTACTTC. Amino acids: CSVEDPRDTSYEQYF.

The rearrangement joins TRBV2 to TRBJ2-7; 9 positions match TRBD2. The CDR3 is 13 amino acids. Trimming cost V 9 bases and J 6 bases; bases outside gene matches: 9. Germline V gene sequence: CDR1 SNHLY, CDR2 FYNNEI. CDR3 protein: CARQGTSNTEQYF. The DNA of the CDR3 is TGTGCCAGACAAGGGACTAGCAACACCGAGCAGTACTTC.

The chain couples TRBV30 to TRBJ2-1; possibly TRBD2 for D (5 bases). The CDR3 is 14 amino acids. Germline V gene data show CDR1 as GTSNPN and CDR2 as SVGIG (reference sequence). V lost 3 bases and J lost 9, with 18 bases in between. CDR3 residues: CAWRRVDYGAEQFF. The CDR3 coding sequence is TGTGCCTGGAGACGGGTCGACTATGGCGCTGAGCAGTTCTTC. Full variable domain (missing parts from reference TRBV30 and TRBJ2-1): SQTIHQWPATLVQPVGSPLSLECTVEGTSNPNLYWYRQAAGRGLQLLFYSVGIGQISSEVPQNLSASRPQDRQFILSSKKLLLSDSGFYLCAWRRVDYGAEQFFGPGTRLTVL.

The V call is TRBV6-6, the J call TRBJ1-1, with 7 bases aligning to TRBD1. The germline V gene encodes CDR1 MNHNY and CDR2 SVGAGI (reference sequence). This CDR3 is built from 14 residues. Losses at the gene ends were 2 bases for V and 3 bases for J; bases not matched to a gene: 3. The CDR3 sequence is CASSYTGADTEAFF. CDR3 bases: TGTGCCAGCAGTTACACAGGGGCAGACACTGAAGCTTTCTTT.

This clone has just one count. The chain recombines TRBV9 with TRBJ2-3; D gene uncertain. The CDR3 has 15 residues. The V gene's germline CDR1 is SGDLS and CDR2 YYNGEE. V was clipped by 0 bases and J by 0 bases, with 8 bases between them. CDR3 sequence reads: CASSVAGRSTDTQYF. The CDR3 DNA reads TGTGCCAGCAGCGTAGCTGGCAGAAGCACAGATACGCAGTATTTT. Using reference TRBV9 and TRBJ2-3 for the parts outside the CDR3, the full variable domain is DSGVTQTPKHLITATGQRVTLRCSPRSGDLSVYWYQQSLDQGLQFLIQYYNGEERAKGNILERFSAQQFPDLHSELNLSSLELGDSALYFCASSVAGRSTDTQYFGPGTRLTVL.

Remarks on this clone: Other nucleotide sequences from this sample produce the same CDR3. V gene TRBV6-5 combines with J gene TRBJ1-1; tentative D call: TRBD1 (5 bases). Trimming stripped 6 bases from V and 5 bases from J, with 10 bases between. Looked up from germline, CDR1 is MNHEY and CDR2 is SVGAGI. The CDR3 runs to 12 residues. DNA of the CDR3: TGTGCCAGCAGCCAGGGAGGGACTGAAGCTTTCTTT. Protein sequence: CASSQGGTEAFF.

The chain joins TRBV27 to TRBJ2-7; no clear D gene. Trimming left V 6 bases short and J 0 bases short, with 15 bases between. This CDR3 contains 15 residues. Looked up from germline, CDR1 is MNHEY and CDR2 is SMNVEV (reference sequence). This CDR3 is CASRSQIFNSYEQYF. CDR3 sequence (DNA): TGTGCCAGCAGATCACAGATTTTTAACTCCTACGAGCAGTACTTC.

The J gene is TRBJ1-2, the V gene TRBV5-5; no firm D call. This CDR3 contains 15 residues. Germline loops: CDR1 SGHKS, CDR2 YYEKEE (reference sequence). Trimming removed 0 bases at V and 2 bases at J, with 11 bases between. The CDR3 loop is CASSLEESRNYGYTF. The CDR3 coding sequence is TGTGCCAGCAGCTTGGAGGAGAGCAGAAACTATGGCTACACCTTC.

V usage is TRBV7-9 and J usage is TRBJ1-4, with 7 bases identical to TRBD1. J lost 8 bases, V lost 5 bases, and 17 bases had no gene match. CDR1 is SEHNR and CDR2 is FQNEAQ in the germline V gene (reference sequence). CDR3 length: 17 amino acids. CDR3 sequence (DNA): TGTGCCAGCAGCCCCATCCCCGACAGGGAGGAGAAAGAAAAACTGTTTTTT. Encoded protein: CASSPIPDREEKEKLFF. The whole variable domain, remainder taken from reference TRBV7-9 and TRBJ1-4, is DTGVSQNPRHKITKRGQNVTFRCDPISEHNRLYWYRQTLGQGPEFLTYFQNEAQLEKSRLLSDRFSAERPKGSFSTLEIQRTEQGDSAMYLCASSPIPDREEKEKLFFGSGTQLSVL.

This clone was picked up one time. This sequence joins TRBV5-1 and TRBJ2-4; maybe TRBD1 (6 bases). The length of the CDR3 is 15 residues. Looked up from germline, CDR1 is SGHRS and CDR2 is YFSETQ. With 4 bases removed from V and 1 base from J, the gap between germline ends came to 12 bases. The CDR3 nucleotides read TGCGCCAGCAGCCCTATTCAGGGGGCCAAAAACATTCAGTACTTC. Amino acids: CASSPIQGAKNIQYF.

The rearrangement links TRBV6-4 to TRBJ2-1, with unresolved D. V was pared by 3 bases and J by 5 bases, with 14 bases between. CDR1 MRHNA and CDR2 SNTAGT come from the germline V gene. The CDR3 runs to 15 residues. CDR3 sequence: CASSEIDSPNNEQFF. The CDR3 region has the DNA TGTGCCAGCAGTGAGATCGACTCCCCGAACAATGAGCAGTTCTTC.

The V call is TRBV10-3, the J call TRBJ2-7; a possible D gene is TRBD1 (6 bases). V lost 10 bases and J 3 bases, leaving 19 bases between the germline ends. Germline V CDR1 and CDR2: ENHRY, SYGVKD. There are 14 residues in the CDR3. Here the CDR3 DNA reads TGTGCCACCGGCCCGGACAGTCGAATCTACGAGCAGTACTTC. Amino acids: CATGPDSRIYEQYF.